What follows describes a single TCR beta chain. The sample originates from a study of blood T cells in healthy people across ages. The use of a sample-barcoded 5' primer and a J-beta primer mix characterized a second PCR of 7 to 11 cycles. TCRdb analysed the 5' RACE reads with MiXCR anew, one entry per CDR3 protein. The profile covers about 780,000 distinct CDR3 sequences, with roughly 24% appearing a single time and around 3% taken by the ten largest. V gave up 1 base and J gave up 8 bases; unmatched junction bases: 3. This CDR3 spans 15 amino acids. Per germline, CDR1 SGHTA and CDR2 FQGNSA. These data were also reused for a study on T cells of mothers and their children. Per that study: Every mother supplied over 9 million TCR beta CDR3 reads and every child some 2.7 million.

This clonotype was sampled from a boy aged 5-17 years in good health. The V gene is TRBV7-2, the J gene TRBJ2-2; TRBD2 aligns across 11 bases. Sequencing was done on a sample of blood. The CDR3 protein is CASSLVTSGMGELFF. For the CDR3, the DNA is TGTGCCAGCAGCTTAGTGACTAGCGGGATGGGGGAGCTGTTTTTT. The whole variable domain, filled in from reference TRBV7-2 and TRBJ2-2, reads GAGVSQSPSNKVTEKGKDVELRCDPISGHTALYWYRQSLGQGLEFLIYFQGNSAPDKSGLPSDRFSAERTGGSVSTLTIQRTQQEDSAVYLCASSLVTSGMGELFFGEGSRLTVL.